A selection of T cell receptor beta chains follows, all from one sample in a study of molecular identifiers for immune sequencing clone quantification. Via MiXCR, TCRdb re-called the PCR reads, giving one row per CDR3 protein. The data show 250,000 to 400,000 distinct CDR3 sequences, 20% to 25% seen once. The sample consisted of naive CD8+ T cells from blood, with Jurkat cell RNA spiked in. Receptors were obtained from a human donor in good health. Some libraries in this study had Jurkat cell RNA spiked in. CDR3s include the opening cysteine and the closing phenylalanine or tryptophan. D genes are given only for firm matches. Rows may omit the clone size; those that give it use once, few, many or a size class.

many	.	TRBV7-9	TRBJ2-3	CASSLLGRDAFTDTQYF	TGTGCCAGCAGCTTACTAGGGAGAGACGCCTTCACAGATACGCAGTATTTT
.	TRBD2	TRBV20-1	TRBJ2-3	CSARTSAPVDTQYF	TGCAGTGCTAGGACTAGCGCCCCGGTAGATACGCAGTATTTT
many	.	TRBV6-5	TRBJ1-1	CASSYAGSTEAFF	TGTGCCAGCAGTTACGCAGGGAGCACTGAAGCTTTCTTT
.	.	TRBV11-2	TRBJ2-5	CASSLALDTSRDQYF	TGTGCCAGCAGCTTAGCACTGGACACCTCAAGAGACCAGTACTTC
.	.	TRBV5-8	TRBJ1-4	CASSYRDIEDEKLSF	TGTGCCAGCAGCTACAGGGACATCGAAGATGAAAAACTGTCTTTT
many	.	TRBV7-9	TRBJ2-2	CASSFFWGNTGELFF	TGTGCCAGCAGCTTCTTCTGGGGAAACACCGGGGAGCTGTTTTTT
many	.	TRBV20-1	TRBJ2-1	CSASEISINEQFF	TGCAGTGCTTCGGAGATTTCCATCAATGAGCAGTTCTTC
many	TRBD2	TRBV20-1	TRBJ2-3	CSASSPGLAGTDTQYF	TGCAGTGCTAGTTCACCGGGACTAGCGGGAACAGATACGCAGTATTTT
few	.	TRBV6-2/TRBV6-3	TRBJ2-7	CASSFGVGYEQYF	TGTGCCAGCAGTTTCGGCGTGGGCTACGAGCAGTACTTC
many	.	TRBV9	TRBJ2-7	CASSVEGGPDEQYF	TGTGCCAGCAGCGTAGAGGGCGGGCCGGACGAGCAGTACTTC
.	TRBD2	TRBV12-3/TRBV12-4	TRBJ2-2	CASSWTPGLAGGANTGELFF	TGTGCCAGCAGCTGGACCCCGGGACTAGCGGGGGGGGCGAACACCGGGGAGCTGTTTTTT
many	TRBD1	TRBV7-3	TRBJ2-1	CASSPNGDRPADEQFF	TGTGCCAGCAGCCCAAACGGGGACAGACCGGCCGATGAGCAGTTCTTC
.	.	TRBV27	TRBJ1-2	CASSFGSGDYGYTF	TGTGCCAGCAGTTTCGGGTCAGGGGATTATGGCTACACCTTC
few	.	TRBV20-1	TRBJ1-3	CSARHPTARNTTYF	TGCAGTGCTAGACACCCGACAGCGCGAAACACCACATATTTT
many	TRBD1	TRBV6-5	TRBJ2-3	CASSDRQGYTDTQYF	TGTGCCAGCAGTGACCGACAGGGCTACACAGATACGCAGTATTTT
many	.	TRBV29-1	TRBJ1-2	CSVADRRLEGYGYTF	TGCAGCGTTGCCGACCGGAGGTTGGAGGGCTATGGCTACACCTTC
.	.	TRBV4-3	TRBJ2-7	CASSQDHTSSYEQYF	TGCGCCAGCAGCCAAGACCACACGAGCTCCTACGAGCAGTACTTC
many	TRBD2	TRBV5-5	TRBJ2-3	CASSPWLAAPLDTQYF	TGTGCCAGCAGCCCCTGGCTAGCGGCCCCACTAGATACGCAGTATTTT
many	.	TRBV6-6	TRBJ1-2	CASSYPGQLSNYGYTF	TGTGCCAGCAGTTACCCCGGCCAGCTATCCAACTATGGCTACACCTTC
.	.	TRBV20-1	TRBJ2-7	CSASRDRSYPPSF	TGCAGTGCCAGCAGGGACCGCAGCTACCCCCCGTCCTTC
many	TRBD1	TRBV24-1	TRBJ1-1	CATEQGAHTEAFF	TGTGCCACCGAACAGGGGGCGCACACTGAAGCTTTCTTT
many	.	TRBV12-3/TRBV12-4	TRBJ2-5	CASSFGSQETQYF	TGTGCCAGCAGTTTCGGGAGCCAAGAGACCCAGTACTTC
.	TRBD1	TRBV4-2	TRBJ2-3	CASSPEGAADTQYF	TGTGCCAGCAGCCCAGAGGGGGCAGCAGATACGCAGTATTTT
many	.	TRBV6-6	TRBJ2-5	CASSLGRGETQYF	TGTGCCAGCAGTTTGGGACGGGGGGAGACCCAGTACTTC
.	.	TRBV9	TRBJ2-1	CASSVEVLSSYNEQFF	TGTGCCAGCAGCGTAGAAGTCCTGAGCTCCTACAATGAGCAGTTCTTC
.	TRBD2	TRBV10-3	TRBJ2-3	CAISESIQRGGHQDTQYF	TGTGCCATCAGTGAGTCGATACAGCGGGGGGGCCATCAGGATACGCAGTATTTT
many	.	TRBV12-3/TRBV12-4	TRBJ2-3	CASSFVGDTQYF	TGTGCCAGCAGTTTTGTAGGCGATACGCAGTATTTT
many	.	TRBV3-1	TRBJ2-3	CASSQIRADTQYF	TGTGCCAGCAGCCAGATACGGGCAGATACGCAGTATTTT
.	TRBD1	TRBV20-1	TRBJ1-1	CSARGLKTGLGAEAFF	TGCAGTGCTAGAGGATTAAAGACAGGGTTGGGGGCCGAAGCTTTCTTT
many	.	TRBV12-3/TRBV12-4	TRBJ1-1	CASTHGQAFF	TGTGCCAGCACCCACGGACAGGCTTTCTTT
few	.	TRBV5-1	TRBJ2-7	CASSLVSGADYEQYF	TGCGCCAGCAGCTTGGTTTCGGGGGCGGACTACGAGCAGTACTTC
few	.	TRBV23-1	TRBJ1-1	CASSPQLNTEAFF	TGCGCCAGCAGTCCGCAGCTGAACACTGAAGCTTTCTTT
many	.	TRBV7-2	TRBJ2-5	CASSSDQNQETQYF	TGTGCCAGCAGCTCAGACCAGAACCAAGAGACCCAGTACTTC
many	TRBD1	TRBV27	TRBJ1-5	CASGDRGINQPQHF	TGTGCCAGCGGGGACAGGGGAATCAATCAGCCCCAGCATTTT
many	TRBD1	TRBV7-2	TRBJ2-7	CASSFTGQGAYEQYF	TGTGCCAGCAGCTTTACGGGACAGGGGGCTTACGAGCAGTACTTC
many	TRBD2	TRBV29-1	TRBJ2-1	CSVERTSGSNEQFF	TGCAGCGTTGAACGGACTAGCGGGAGCAATGAGCAGTTCTTC
many	TRBD1	TRBV29-1	TRBJ1-1	CSVGPLQGEGNTEAFF	TGCAGCGTTGGGCCGTTACAGGGGGAGGGGAACACTGAAGCTTTCTTT
few	.	TRBV27	TRBJ2-6	CASSLKGGLSGANVLTF	TGTGCCAGCAGTTTAAAGGGGGGCCTCTCTGGGGCCAACGTCCTGACTTTC
.	TRBD2	TRBV2	TRBJ2-3	CASSEGLGLVTDTQYF	TGTGCCAGCAGTGAAGGGCTGGGACTAGTGACAGATACGCAGTATTTT
many	TRBD1	TRBV19	TRBJ2-7	CASSRGTGLSYEQYF	TGTGCCAGTAGTCGCGGGACAGGACTTTCCTACGAGCAGTACTTC
many	.	TRBV2	TRBJ1-5	CASSERTRGHKSNQPQHF	TGTGCCAGCAGTGAAAGAACACGGGGACACAAAAGCAATCAGCCCCAGCATTTT
few	.	TRBV18	TRBJ2-3	CASAERGLADTQYF	TGTGCCAGCGCCGAGAGAGGGCTCGCAGATACGCAGTATTTT
few	.	TRBV27	TRBJ2-6	CASSLLASGANVLTF	TGTGCCAGCAGTTTATTAGCCTCTGGGGCCAACGTCCTGACTTTC